Detailed here is one TCR beta chain. Antigen specificity is unknown. The sample belongs to a study of shared clonotypes between healthy human individuals. Study-wide results and limits: Naive subsets typically showed greater estimated richness than memory subsets.

In replicate PCRs of sorted subsets, roughly 200 ng DNA, approximately 28,000 T cell genomes, was used. Clones were read by immunoSEQ multiplex PCR, and TCRdb kept only the in-frame ones, dropping some. The sample shows around 1,000,000 clones, 70% to 85% of them seen only once. Source material: memory CD4+ T cells from PBMCs. Subset specified: CD45RA-negative fraction. This TCR was recovered from a man aged 18 to 35 in good health. Some clones in this sample may be carry-over from other donors' samples.

CDR3 nucleotides: TGTGCCAGCAGCCAAGCGAGGTCCGGGGGACAAGAGACCCAGTACTTC. Protein: CASSQARSGGQETQYF. This sequence joins TRBV4-2 and TRBJ2-5, with D possibly TRBD2 on 6 matching bases. V was trimmed by 1 base and J by 2 bases, leaving 14 bases between them. The CDR3 has 16 residues. Germline CDR1 and CDR2: LGHNA and YNFKEQ.